These 26 T cell receptor beta chains were all obtained from the same sample, sequenced in a study of PD-1 blockade in classical Hodgkin lymphoma. Time point reported: cycle 4 day 1 (C4D1), after about 6 weeks of nivolumab. Each patient's relapse followed autologous stem cell transplantation, and brentuximab vedotin exposure varied. Only in-frame clones appear in the TCRdb table, and some are missing; sequencing was by immunoSEQ multiplex PCR. The data show some 86,000 clones, 75% to 95% seen once. The sequencing here drew on peripheral blood mononuclear cells (PBMCs), taken before the fourth cycle of nivolumab. These receptors were collected from a human donor with classical Hodgkin lymphoma.

This clone has only one observation. The CDR3 bases are TGTGCCAGCAGCCAGGACAGGGGGGTCGGGGAGCTGTTTTTT. Encoded protein: CASSQDRGVGELFF. V is TRBV7-2 and J is TRBJ2-2; the match to TRBD1 covers 10 bases. V trimming: 5 bases; J trimming: 7 bases; junction bases outside the gene matches: 4. Germline V lookup: CDR1 SGHTA, CDR2 FQGNSA. The CDR3 contains 14 residues.

The chain couples TRBV30 to TRBJ2-1, with 11 bases identical to TRBD2. Germline V gene data show CDR1 as GTSNPN and CDR2 as SVGIG (reference sequence). The CDR3 length is 18 residues. Trimming removed 1 base from V and 0 bases from J; junction bases left unmatched: 8. CDR3 in DNA: TGTGCCTGGAGTGCAACCCTAGCGGGGGGACACTCCTACAATGAGCAGTTCTTC. Its protein is CAWSATLAGGHSYNEQFF.

The chain employs TRBV7-9 and TRBJ1-1, with 8 bases matching TRBD1. The V and J ends lost 3 bases and 4 bases, in that order; junction bases with no gene match: 4. CDR3 length: 14 amino acids. Germline CDR1 reads SEHNR; CDR2 reads FQNEAQ (reference sequence). CDR3 coding DNA: TGTGCCAGCAGCTTCCAGGGGGCCCCCACTGAAGCTTTCTTT. Translated, it gives CASSFQGAPTEAFF.

This chain joins TRBV19 and TRBJ2-3; TRBD1 aligns across 9 bases. CDR1 is LNHDA, CDR2 SQIVND, per germline (reference sequence). J lost 3 bases, V lost 4 bases, and 5 bases had no gene match. There are 15 residues in the CDR3. The CDR3 spells CASSSTGGSTDTQYF. As DNA, the CDR3 is TGTGCCAGTAGTAGCACAGGGGGCTCGACAGATACGCAGTATTTT.

The chain links TRBV5-6 to TRBJ2-7; 8 bases are shared with TRBD1. CDR3 length: 16 amino acids. V was pared by 0 bases and J by 3 bases, with 8 bases of the junction left unmatched. Per the germline V gene, CDR1 is SGHDT and CDR2 is YYEEEE. CDR3 bases: TGTGCCAGCAGCTTGGATGGACAGGGAGGAATCTACGAGCAGTACTTC. Amino acid sequence: CASSLDGQGGIYEQYF.

The J gene is TRBJ1-1, the V gene TRBV11-3; D remains unclear. Germline values: CDR1 SGHNT, CDR2 YENEEA. CDR3 size: 13 residues. The V and J ends lost 1 base and 9 bases respectively, with 12 bases between them. CDR3 protein: CASSLGGGRQAFF. Written as DNA, the CDR3 is TGTGCCAGCAGCTTAGGGGGTGGGCGCCAAGCTTTCTTT.

In this sample, this clone turned up once. The chain is built from TRBV6-6 and TRBJ1-5, with D possibly being TRBD1 (5 bases). The CDR3 consists of 13 residues. Per germline, CDR1 MNHNY and CDR2 SVGAGI (reference sequence). The V gene lost 6 bases and the J gene lost 5 bases, with 11 bases spanning the gap. CDR3 nucleotide sequence: TGTGCCAGCAGGCGAGACAGAGATCAGCCCCAGCATTTT. Its translation is CASRRDRDQPQHF.

J is TRBJ2-5 and V is TRBV18; tentative D call: TRBD2 (5 bases). The CDR3 has 15 amino acids. V was shortened by 0 bases and J by 3 bases, with 11 bases between the two germline ends. Germline V CDR1 and CDR2: KGHSH, LQKENI. This chain's CDR3 is CASSPPMSEEETQYF. The CDR3 DNA reads as TGTGCCAGCTCACCACCGATGTCGGAGGAAGAGACCCAGTACTTC.

The chain links TRBV30 to TRBJ1-2, with D possibly TRBD1 on 5 matching bases. The CDR3 spans 18 residues. Germline assignment: CDR1 GTSNPN and CDR2 SVGIG (reference sequence). Between the trimmed V and J ends, which lost 3 bases and 2 bases, there was a span of 25 bases. The CDR3 loop reads CAWSDGPTSPGLNYGYTF. The CDR3 bases are TGTGCCTGGAGCGACGGCCCTACCAGTCCAGGGTTAAACTATGGCTACACCTTC. Full variable domain (remainder filled in from reference TRBV30 and TRBJ1-2): SQTIHQWPATLVQPVGSPLSLECTVEGTSNPNLYWYRQAAGRGLQLLFYSVGIGQISSEVPQNLSASRPQDRQFILSSKKLLLSDSGFYLCAWSDGPTSPGLNYGYTFGSGTRLTVV.

The chain links TRBV27 to TRBJ1-5; possible D gene TRBD1, 6 bases. This CDR3 has 17 residues. Trimming took off 7 bases at V and 1 base at J, with 20 bases between the two ends. CDR1 is MNHEY and CDR2 is SMNVEV in the germline V gene (reference sequence). CDR3 nucleotide sequence: TGTGCCAGCAACAACAAAGGGACACCTATGAGCAATCAGCCCCAGCATTTT. Its translation: CASNNKGTPMSNQPQHF.

This clone was detected only once. The germline gene is not matched at one end of the junction; a read error may be the cause. Within the sample, other DNA sequences also encode this same CDR3. The chain uses TRBV15 and TRBJ2-7; D might be TRBD1 (5 bases). CDR1 and CDR2 from the germline V gene are LNHNV and YYDKDF (reference sequence). The CDR3 loop spans 16 amino acids. The CDR3 protein is CATSRDQGTVTYEQYF. The CDR3 nucleotides read TGTGCCACCAGCAGAGATCAGGGAACAGTCACCTACGAGCAGTACTTT.

This clone was observed once. CDR3 in amino acids: CASSLSTGEGTAYGYTF. The CDR3 bases are TGTGCCAGCAGCCTGAGCACAGGAGAAGGTACCGCATATGGCTACACCTTC. J is TRBJ1-2 and V is TRBV7-2; TRBD1 might be the D (5 bases). Trimming left V 5 bases short and J 5 bases short, with 24 bases between. Germline V lookup: CDR1 SGHTA, CDR2 FQGNSA. The CDR3 loop spans 17 amino acids.

The chain joins TRBV5-6 to TRBJ2-1; 7 bases match TRBD2. CDR1 and CDR2 (germline): SGHDT, YYEEEE. The CDR3 contains 14 residues. Trimming removed 2 bases from V and 3 bases from J; junction bases left unmatched: 2. The CDR3: CASSLTGGYNEQFF. CDR3 nucleotide sequence: TGTGCCAGCAGCTTAACGGGGGGCTACAATGAGCAGTTCTTC.

This chain joins TRBV10-2 and TRBJ1-1; 7 positions agree with TRBD1. Looked up from germline, CDR1 is WSHSY and CDR2 is SAAADI. This CDR3 has 13 residues. Trimming cost V 6 bases and J 1 base; bases outside gene matches: 2. The CDR3 coding sequence is TGCGCCAGCAGCGACAGGGAGAACACTGAAGCTTTCTTT. It specifies CASSDRENTEAFF.

V is TRBV18 and J is TRBJ1-4, with D perhaps TRBD1 (5 bases). V shed 3 bases and J shed 0 bases, with 14 bases lying between them. The CDR3 spans 17 residues. The germline V gene encodes CDR1 KGHSH and CDR2 LQKENI. DNA of the CDR3: TGTGCCAGCTCACCCAGGGCCGGAGCGGCAACTAATGAAAAACTGTTTTTT. It yields the protein CASSPRAGAATNEKLFF.

CDR3 bases: TGTGCCAGCAGCGCAGACATTAGCCCCTATAATTCACCCCTCCACTTT. As protein: CASSADISPYNSPLHF. The chain is built from TRBV9 and TRBJ1-6; D is ambiguous. The ends were cut back, 3 bases at V and 2 bases at J, with 12 bases in the middle. In germline, CDR1 is SGDLS, CDR2 YYNGEE. This CDR3 spans 16 amino acids.

The chain couples TRBV18 to TRBJ2-3; no reliable D call. The CDR3 extends over 15 amino acids. V lost 2 bases and J lost 0, with 9 bases in between. Germline V lookup: CDR1 KGHSH, CDR2 LQKENI. The CDR3 spells CASSPLQTSTDTQYF. In DNA form, the CDR3 reads TGTGCCAGCTCACCATTACAGACTAGCACAGATACGCAGTATTTT.

The rearrangement joins TRBV4-3 to TRBJ1-2; D gene unclear. The germline gives CDR1 LGHNA, CDR2 YSLEER. The CDR3 covers 13 residues. The V gene lost 2 bases and the J gene lost 4 bases, with 8 bases spanning the gap. The CDR3 spells CASSQSVGYGYTF. The DNA of the CDR3 is TGCGCCAGCAGCCAATCGGTGGGCTATGGCTACACCTTC.

About this clone itself: A read error may produce the germline difference seen at one junction end. The genes are TRBV30 and TRBJ1-6; 9 nucleotides line up with TRBD1. The CDR3 length is 14 residues. Germline loops: CDR1 GTSNPN, CDR2 SVGIG (reference sequence). CDR3 amino acids: CARSLGTGNSPLHF. In nucleotides, the CDR3 is TGTGCCCGGAGCTTAGGGACAGGGAATTCACCCCTCCACTTT. The full variable domain, with the rest looked up from reference TRBV30 and TRBJ1-6, is SQTIHQWPATLVQPVGSPLSLECTVEGTSNPNLYWYRQAAGRGLQLLFYSVGIGQISSEVPQNLSASRPQDRQFILSSKKLLLSDSGFYLCARSLGTGNSPLHFGNGTRLTVT.

The V call is TRBV9, the J call TRBJ2-3; D is unclear. The CDR3 runs 12 residues. The V gene lost 3 bases and the J gene lost 8 bases, with 10 bases spanning the gap. Per germline, CDR1 SGDLS and CDR2 YYNGEE. This chain's CDR3 is CASSGVVGTQYF. The CDR3 region has the DNA TGTGCCAGCAGCGGAGTGGTGGGTACGCAGTATTTT. Together with reference TRBV9 and TRBJ2-3, the CDR3 gives the full variable domain: DSGVTQTPKHLITATGQRVTLRCSPRSGDLSVYWYQQSLDQGLQFLIQYYNGEERAKGNILERFSAQQFPDLHSELNLSSLELGDSALYFCASSGVVGTQYFGPGTRLTVL.

This clone has a single count. The V call is TRBV4-2, the J call TRBJ1-4; unclear D gene. The CDR3 is made up of 14 amino acids. V was clipped by 1 base and J by 4 bases, with 7 bases between them. Germline V lookup: CDR1 LGHNA, CDR2 YNFKEQ. The CDR3 sequence is CASSQGFVNEKLFF. In nucleotides, the CDR3 is TGTGCCAGCAGCCAAGGGTTCGTTAATGAAAAACTGTTTTTT.

Turning to this clone: Other DNA sequences in this specimen translate into the identical CDR3. The chain couples TRBV2 to TRBJ1-1; perhaps TRBD1 as D (5 bases). V was trimmed by 4 bases and J by 4 bases, leaving 10 bases between them. This CDR3 region has 13 residues. CDR1 SNHLY and CDR2 FYNNEI come from the germline V gene. The CDR3 region is CASSGGDGTEAFF. The CDR3 bases are TGTGCCAGCAGTGGTGGGGACGGCACTGAAGCTTTCTTT.

This chain connects TRBV4-3 to TRBJ2-3; no reliable D call. Trimming stripped 4 bases from V and 1 base from J, with 9 bases between. In germline, CDR1 is LGHNA, CDR2 YSLEER. The CDR3 extends over 14 amino acids. The CDR3, as DNA: TGCGCCAGCAGCCCTCTGTCCGGCACAGATACGCAGTATTTT. This codes for CASSPLSGTDTQYF.

The CDR3 nucleotides are TGTGCCAGCTCACCACCGGTGGGACCTGGGGATACGCAGTATTTT. This encodes CASSPPVGPGDTQYF. The chain carries TRBV18 and TRBJ2-3; D is perhaps TRBD1 or TRBD2 (5 bases each). V dropped 0 bases and J dropped 6 bases, with 13 bases sitting between them. The CDR3 runs 15 residues. In germline, CDR1 is KGHSH, CDR2 LQKENI. The full variable domain, in which reference TRBV18 and TRBJ2-3 provide the parts outside the CDR3, is NAGVMQNPRHLVRRRGQEARLRCSPMKGHSHVYWYRQLPEEGLKFMVYLQKENIIDESGMPKERFSAEFPKEGPSILRIQQVVRGDSAAYFCASSPPVGPGDTQYFGPGTRLTVL.

The chain couples TRBV19 to TRBJ2-7; a weak D match, TRBD2 (6 bases). V lost 5 bases, J lost 3 bases, and 14 bases lay in between. The CDR3 covers 14 residues. Germline CDR1 and CDR2: LNHDA and SQIVND (reference sequence). Here the CDR3 DNA reads TGTGCCAGTAGTGAGGGAGGCGGAGGCTACGAGCAGTACTTC. Protein: CASSEGGGGYEQYF.

The rearrangement joins TRBV5-4 to TRBJ2-2, with a weak D call TRBD1 (5 bases). The germline V gene encodes CDR1 SGHNT and CDR2 YYREEE (reference sequence). The CDR3 runs 15 residues. V gave up 4 bases and J gave up 2 bases, with 12 bases separating them. CDR3 coding DNA: TGTGCCAGCAGCGTACGGACACTCAACACCGGGGAGCTGTTTTTT. It codes for CASSVRTLNTGELFF.